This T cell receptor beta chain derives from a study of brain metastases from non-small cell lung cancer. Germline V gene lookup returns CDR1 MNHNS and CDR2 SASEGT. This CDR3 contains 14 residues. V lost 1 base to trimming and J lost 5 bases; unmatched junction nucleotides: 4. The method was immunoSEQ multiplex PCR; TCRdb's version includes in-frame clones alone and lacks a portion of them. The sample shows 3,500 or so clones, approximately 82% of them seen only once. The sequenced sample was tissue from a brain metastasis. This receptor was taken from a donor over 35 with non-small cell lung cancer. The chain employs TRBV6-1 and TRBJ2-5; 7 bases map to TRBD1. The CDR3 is CASSEVTGDETQYF. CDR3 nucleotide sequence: TGTGCCAGCAGTGAAGTAACAGGGGATGAGACCCAGTACTTC.